The next 9 T cell receptor beta chains were all read from a single sample in a study of blood T cell repertoires in COVID-19. Clones were read by immunoSEQ multiplex PCR, and TCRdb kept only the in-frame ones, dropping some. The sample consists of about 230,000 clones, around 80% of them appearing once. Sequenced material: peripheral blood. The receptors shown here come from a man aged 40-49 years who had recovered from COVID-19.

This clone came up once. The V and J genes are TRBV27 and TRBJ2-1; 12 bases line up with TRBD2. The CDR3 has 15 residues. Germline V gene lookup returns CDR1 MNHEY and CDR2 SMNVEV (reference sequence). J was trimmed by 4 bases and V by 4 bases; bases with no gene match: 2. The CDR3 nucleotides are TGTGCCAGCAGTTCTAGCGGGAGGGGTTACAATGAGCAGTTCTTC. Translating gives CASSSSGRGYNEQFF.

The gene calls are TRBV19 and TRBJ1-1; TRBD1 might be the D (6 bases). The CDR3 spans 14 residues. V lost 5 bases to trimming and J lost 4 bases, with 14 bases between them. The V gene's germline CDR1 is LNHDA and CDR2 SQIVND (reference sequence). The CDR3 DNA reads as TGTGCCAGTAGTGCAACCACGGACAGCACTGAAGCTTTCTTT. Residues: CASSATTDSTEAFF.

The chain combines TRBV7-8 with TRBJ2-5; no clear D. The CDR3 has 14 residues. The V gene lost 4 bases and the J gene lost 1 base, with 10 bases spanning the gap. CDR1 and CDR2 (germline): SGHVS, FQNEAQ. CDR3 DNA sequence: TGTGCCAGCAGCTCGATCGACACCCAAGAGACCCAGTACTTC. The encoded protein is CASSSIDTQETQYF.

The gene calls are TRBV3-1 (or the pseudogene TRBV3-2) and TRBJ2-3; 11 bases match TRBD2. CDR1 is LGHDT and CDR2 is YNNKEL in the germline V gene (reference sequence). Germline trimming cut 0 bases from V and 2 bases from J; bases unmatched to any gene: 13. The CDR3 totals 20 residues. The CDR3 DNA sequence: TGTGCCAGCAGCCAAGATCTGCTAGCTAGCGGGAGGTCGAACACAGATACGCAGTATTTT. It codes for CASSQDLLASGRSNTDTQYF.

The V call is TRBV19, the J call TRBJ2-1; 12 bases fit TRBD2. This CDR3 comprises 14 residues. With 5 bases clipped from V and 10 bases from J, the junction kept 6 bases outside the gene matches. Germline CDR1 LNHDA, CDR2 SQIVND (reference sequence). The chain's CDR3 is CASSLGLAGYEQFF. The CDR3, as DNA: TGTGCCAGTAGTCTGGGACTAGCGGGCTACGAGCAGTTCTTC.

V is TRBV9 and J is TRBJ2-6; D might be TRBD1 (5 bases). CDR3 length: 17 residues. The V end was cut by 6 bases, the J end by 3 bases, with 19 bases between. Germline assignment: CDR1 SGDLS and CDR2 YYNGEE. CDR3 sequence reads: CASTFDRDSDGANVLTF. In DNA, the CDR3 is TGTGCCAGCACCTTCGACAGAGATTCTGATGGGGCCAACGTCCTGACTTTC.

This clone was detected only once. V usage is TRBV11-3 and J usage is TRBJ2-6, with D possibly TRBD2 on 5 matching bases. This CDR3 is 18 amino acids long. Germline CDR1 is SGHNT and CDR2 is YENEEA. V was clipped by 1 base and J by 0 bases, with 13 bases between them. CDR3 in DNA: TGTGCCAGCAGCTTAGTTCCGGGAAACCGCTCTGGGGCCAACGTCCTGACTTTC. Translated: CASSLVPGNRSGANVLTF.

This clone was detected only a few times. In the same sample, other DNA sequences code for this CDR3. The chain couples TRBV18 to TRBJ2-7, with D hard to call. Trimming shortened V by 3 bases and J by 0 bases, and 6 bases separated the two germline ends. Germline V gene sequence: CDR1 KGHSH, CDR2 LQKENI. The CDR3 spans 13 residues. The CDR3 DNA reads as TGTGCCAGCTCACCCCCGAGCTCCTACGAGCAGTACTTC. Its translation: CASSPPSSYEQYF.

With respect to this clone: Other nucleotide sequences in the sample specify the same CDR3. The chain is built from TRBV5-1 and TRBJ1-1; 8 nucleotides match TRBD1. The germline gives CDR1 SGHRS, CDR2 YFSETQ. The J segment lost 1 base and the V segment lost 4 bases, leaving 3 bases of the junction unmatched. CDR3 length: 14 amino acids. Written as DNA, the CDR3 is TGCGCCAGCAGCCGTACAGGGGGGAACACTGAAGCTTTCTTT. It codes for CASSRTGGNTEAFF. The full variable domain, completed using reference TRBV5-1 and TRBJ1-1, is KAGVTQTPRYLIKTRGQQVTLSCSPISGHRSVSWYQQTPGQGLQFLFEYFSETQRNKGNFPGRFSGRQFSNSRSEMNVSTLELGDSALYLCASSRTGGNTEAFFGQGTRLTVV.